The entry that follows covers one T cell receptor (beta chain) sequence. The sample is drawn from a study of OX40 agonist ivuxolimab in advanced cancers. Study background: Males comprised approximately 81% of the group, whose mean age was approximately 60 years (range roughly 20 to 85).

The assay was immunoSEQ multiplex PCR, and TCRdb's table has in-frame clones only and misses some. The sample includes 66,000 or so clones, over 60% of them seen just once. The CDR3 length is 12 residues. The J segment lost 8 bases and the V segment lost 5 bases, leaving 4 bases of the junction unmatched. Germline-derived CDR1 and CDR2 are SEHNR and FQNEAQ (reference sequence). V and J are TRBV7-9 and TRBJ1-2; 8 positions match TRBD1. Material: CD4+ or CD8+ T cells sorted from blood, obtained in a trial of the OX40 agonist ivuxolimab. This receptor was obtained from an adult with an advanced solid tumor such as melanoma, head and neck, liver or kidney cancer. The CDR3 protein is CASSQDREGYTF. The CDR3 DNA reads TGTGCCAGCAGCCAGGACAGGGAAGGCTACACCTTC.